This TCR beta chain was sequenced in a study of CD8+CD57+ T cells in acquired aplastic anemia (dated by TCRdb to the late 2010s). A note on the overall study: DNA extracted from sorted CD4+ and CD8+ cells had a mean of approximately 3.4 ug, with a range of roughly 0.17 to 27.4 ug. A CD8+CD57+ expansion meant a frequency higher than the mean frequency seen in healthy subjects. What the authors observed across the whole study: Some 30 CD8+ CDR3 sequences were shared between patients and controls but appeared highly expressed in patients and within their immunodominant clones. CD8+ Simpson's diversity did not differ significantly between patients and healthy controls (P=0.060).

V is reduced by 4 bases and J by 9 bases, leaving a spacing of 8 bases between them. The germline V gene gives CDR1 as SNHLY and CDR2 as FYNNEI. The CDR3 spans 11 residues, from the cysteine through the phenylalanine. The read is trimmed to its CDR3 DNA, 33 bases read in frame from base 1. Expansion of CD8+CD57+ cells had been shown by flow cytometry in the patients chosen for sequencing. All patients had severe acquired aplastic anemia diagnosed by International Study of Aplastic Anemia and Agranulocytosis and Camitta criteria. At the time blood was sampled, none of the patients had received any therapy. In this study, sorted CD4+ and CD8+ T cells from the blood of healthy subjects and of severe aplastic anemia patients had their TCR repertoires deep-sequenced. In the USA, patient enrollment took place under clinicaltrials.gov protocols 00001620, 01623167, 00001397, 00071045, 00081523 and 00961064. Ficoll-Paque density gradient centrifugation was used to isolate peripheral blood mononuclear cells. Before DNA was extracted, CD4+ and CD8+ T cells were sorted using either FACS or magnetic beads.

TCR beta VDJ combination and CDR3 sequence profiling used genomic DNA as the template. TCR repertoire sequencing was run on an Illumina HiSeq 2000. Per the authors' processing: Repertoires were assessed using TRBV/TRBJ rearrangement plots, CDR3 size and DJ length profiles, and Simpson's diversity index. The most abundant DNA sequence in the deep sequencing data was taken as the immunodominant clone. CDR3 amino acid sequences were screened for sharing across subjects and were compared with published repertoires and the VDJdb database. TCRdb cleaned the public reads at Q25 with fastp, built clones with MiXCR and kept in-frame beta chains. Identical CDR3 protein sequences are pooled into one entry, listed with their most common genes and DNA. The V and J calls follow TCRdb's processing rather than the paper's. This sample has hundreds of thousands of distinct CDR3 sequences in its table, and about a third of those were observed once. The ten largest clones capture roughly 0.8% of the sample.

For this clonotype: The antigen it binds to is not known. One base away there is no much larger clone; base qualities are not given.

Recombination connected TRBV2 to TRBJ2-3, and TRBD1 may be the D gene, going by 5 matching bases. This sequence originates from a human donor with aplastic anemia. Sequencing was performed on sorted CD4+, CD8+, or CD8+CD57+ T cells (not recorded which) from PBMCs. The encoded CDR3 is CASSVKGTQYF. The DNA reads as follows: TGTGCCAGCAGTGTGAAGGGGACGCAGTATTTT. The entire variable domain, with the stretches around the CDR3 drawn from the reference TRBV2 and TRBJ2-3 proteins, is EPEVTQTPSHQVTQMGQEVILRCVPISNHLYFYWYRQILGQKVEFLVSFYNNEISEKSEIFDDQFSVERPDGSNFTLKIRSTKLEDSAMYFCASSVKGTQYFGPGTRLTVL.